This TCR beta chain was obtained from a study of T cell responses to AZD1222 COVID-19 vaccine. Sequencing was performed with immunoSEQ multiplex PCR; in TCRdb, only in-frame clones are kept and a portion is missing. The repertoire holds 120,000 to 150,000 clones, with approximately 78% as singletons. This clone has a handful of counts. The CDR3 covers 13 residues. Germline values: CDR1 SGHVS, CDR2 FQNEAQ. Trimming cost V 8 bases and J 8 bases, with 15 bases left between them. This chain joins TRBV7-8 and TRBJ1-4; D is possibly TRBD1 (5 bases). Source: peripheral blood, taken on day 0 of MenACWY control vaccination. The receptor was isolated from an adult in good health. The CDR3 DNA reads TGTGCCAGCCGTGAATCCCGGGGGGAAAAACTGTTTTTT. Its translation: CASRESRGEKLFF.